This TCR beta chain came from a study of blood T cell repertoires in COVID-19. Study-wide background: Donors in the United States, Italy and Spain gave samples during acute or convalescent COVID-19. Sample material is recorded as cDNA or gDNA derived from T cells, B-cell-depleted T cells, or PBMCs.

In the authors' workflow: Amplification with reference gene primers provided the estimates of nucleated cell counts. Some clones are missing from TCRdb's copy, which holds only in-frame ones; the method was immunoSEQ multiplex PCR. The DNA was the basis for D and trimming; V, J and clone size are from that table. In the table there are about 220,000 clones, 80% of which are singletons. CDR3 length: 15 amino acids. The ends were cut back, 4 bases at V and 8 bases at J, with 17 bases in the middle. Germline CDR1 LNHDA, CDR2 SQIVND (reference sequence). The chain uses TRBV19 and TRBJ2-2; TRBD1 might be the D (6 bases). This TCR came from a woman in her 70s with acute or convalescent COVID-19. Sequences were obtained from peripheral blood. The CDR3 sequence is CASSKQGWAEGELFF. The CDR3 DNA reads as TGTGCCAGTAGTAAACAGGGATGGGCAGAGGGGGAGCTGTTTTTT.